This T cell receptor (beta chain) was identified in a study of T cell responses to AZD1222 COVID-19 vaccine (dated by TCRdb to the early 2020s). General notes on the study: Because spike-specific TCR depth and breadth did not differ between the two schedules, AZD1222 recipients who got a second dose at roughly 4 weeks were pooled with those who got a second dose at roughly 12 weeks. TCR sequencing covered approximately 230 trial participants: roughly 200 given two doses of AZD1222 and 26 given two doses of MenACWY control vaccine. Trial participants were enrolled by age into 18-55, 56-69 and 70-plus year subgroups, with approximately 160, 26 and 62 TCR-sequenced participants respectively.

The CDR3 regions of human TCRbeta chains were analyzed by immunosequencing. Per the authors' processing: Repertoire TCRs were checked for matches against a reference library of SARS-CoV-2-specific TCRs that had been generated using the MIRA antigen-specificity platform. Breadth meant the fraction of unique TCRs that were SARS-CoV-2-associated, whereas depth meant the fraction of total T cells that were SARS-CoV-2-associated. Using the MIRA data, each spike-specific TCR was assigned both to the spike region to which the TCR was reactive and to a CD4 or CD8 class. Log10-transformed breadth and depth values were compared by one-way ANOVA with Sidak's multiple comparisons tests. TCRdb re-hosts the immuneACCESS table, in-frame sequences only. Its copies lack some clones; in the studies checked, an unresolved V gene accounts for under half of them, and the cause for the rest is not known. The DNA gave D and trimming, while V, J and clone size come from that table. Across this sample there are about 97,000 clones, with approximately 90% seen only once. The top ten clones comprise roughly 3% of the sample.

General conclusions and limits of the study: CD4 TCRs associated with the vaccine covered the entire spike protein, and the dominant responses were in regions 160-218 and 743-854. Nearly half of unique spike-specific TCRs reportedly recognized epitopes outside regions mutated in the B.1.351 and B.1.1.7 variants. A significant rise in spike-specific TCR breadth and depth was observed after two AZD1222 doses relative to day 0 and relative to MenACWY recipients. In the small 56-69-year group, the increase in depth fell short of significance, most likely because of low power. Most participants were white British and females outnumbered males, and the authors suggested that clonal diversity may have been underestimated. Conclusions about previously exposed vaccinees are limited, since just a handful of AZD1222 recipients were seropositive for SARS-CoV-2 at baseline. Because no day 14 peak-response samples were available, the repertoires could be characterized only after the peak T cell response.

Remarks on this clone: The antigen it binds to is not known. Within one base of it there is no much larger clone, and no base qualities were kept.

Taken from the germline V gene, the CDR1 and CDR2 loops are SGHAT and FQNNGV. Spanning cysteine to phenylalanine, the CDR3 consists of 15 amino acids. Only the CDR3 region is kept as DNA, spanning 45 bases read in frame from base 1. V is shortened by 5 bases, J by 0 bases, and the region joining them spans 13 bases. The time point label for this specimen denotes: baseline before first vaccination. The vaccinee samples were drawn from two UK trials, COV001 and COV002, one of which was a single-blind randomized controlled phase 2/3 trial testing AZD1222 (ChAdOx1 nCoV-19) in healthy adults. For TCRbeta chain sequencing, PBMC samples from trial participants were taken at day 0 and at day 28 after the second dose.

Sample: peripheral blood, taken on day 0 of AZD1222 vaccination. This clonotype was obtained from an adult in good health. The sequence links TRBV11-2 to TRBJ1-2; D gene: possibly TRBD1, on 6 matching bases. CDR3 reads: CASSLAGGPNYGYTF. The nucleotide sequence is given as TGTGCCAGCAGCCTCGCCGGGGGGCCTAACTATGGCTACACCTTC.